This record looks at one T cell receptor beta chain sequence and its context. These data belong to a study of blood T cell repertoires in COVID-19. On the study more broadly: Samples representing acute and convalescent COVID-19 were sourced from the United States, Italy and Spain.

Using immunoSEQ multiplex PCR, the repertoire was profiled, and TCRdb retains in-frame clones only, with some absent. This sample has about 160,000 clones, with roughly 85% found just once. This CDR3 comprises 13 residues. Trimming pared 6 bases from V and 10 bases from J, leaving 16 bases between. Germline V gene sequence: CDR1 SGHTA, CDR2 FQGTGA. V usage is TRBV7-3 and J usage is TRBJ2-1, with D possibly TRBD2 on 5 matching bases. This clonotype was sampled from a man in his forties with acute or convalescent COVID-19. Input material: peripheral blood. CDR3 DNA sequence: TGTGCCAGCAGTATCGAGCGAACGGGGGAGCAGTTCTTC. Amino acids: CASSIERTGEQFF.